These 3 T cell receptor beta chains originate from one sample sequenced in a study of post-analysis software for immune sequencing data (dated by TCRdb to between 2015 and 2016). Here is what the overall study found, with its caveats: Patients showed significantly higher frequencies than controls for about 5 TRBV segments, among them TRBV5-6, TRBV5-1 and TRBV20-1.

Their cognate antigens are unknown. Library prep was done by PCR. Sequencing instrument: Illumina HiSeq 2500. Unique molecular identifiers were incorporated into TCR beta cDNA libraries to reduce PCR and sequencing biases. TCRdb reprocessed the public reads (quality trimming at Q25 with fastp, clone calling with MiXCR) and kept in-frame beta chains. Under each unique CDR3 protein, matching rows form one entry showing the most common genes and DNA. For this sample there are fewer than 850,000 distinct CDR3 sequences; 35% to 55% appear just once. Just under 5% of the sample is taken by the ten largest. Sequenced material: blood. These receptors were obtained from a girl aged 5-17 years with multiple sclerosis.

The chain has TRBV18 and TRBJ2-7; D remains ambiguous. CDR1 and CDR2 (germline): KGHSH, LQKENI. This CDR3 spans 12 amino acids. V lost 2 bases, J lost 5 bases, and 7 bases lay in between. Written as DNA, the CDR3 is TGTGCCAGCTCACCATCTCTCCACGAGCAGTACTTC. Translation gives CASSPSLHEQYF.

Worth noting for this clonotype: A read error may account for a junction end that differs from germline. The chain couples TRBV5-1 to TRBJ2-7, with D perhaps being TRBD1 or TRBD2 (5 bases each). The assigned J gene may be wrong: the sequence end matches TRBJ2-5 better. This CDR3 has 13 residues. In germline, CDR1 is SGHRS, CDR2 YFSETQ. The CDR3 DNA follows: TGTGCCAGCAGCCTTGAGGGGTGGGAGACCCAGTACTTC. It translates to CASSLEGWETQYF.

This clonotype was seen only once. Germline is not matched at one junction end, which may reflect a read error. The chain links TRBV12-3 or TRBV12-4 to TRBJ1-1; D is possibly TRBD1 (5 bases). CDR3 length: 13 amino acids. DNA for the CDR3: TGTGCCAGCAGGGACGGAGTGGACACTGAAGTTTTCTTT. Its protein product is CASRDGVDTEVFF.